This is a list of T cell receptor beta chains from one sample in a study of cytotoxic CD8 clonotypes in ibrutinib-treated CLL. Sequencing used immunoSEQ multiplex PCR; TCRdb keeps in-frame clones, though not all of them. The sample includes 60,000 to 75,000 clones, about nine tenths of them seen just once. The material sequenced was PBMCs, taken after 12 months of ibrutinib treatment. Every receptor here comes from a human donor with chronic lymphocytic leukemia. CDR3s include the opening cysteine and the closing phenylalanine or tryptophan. D genes are given only for firm matches. Expanded clones are given a class, and other clones once, few, many or no size at all.

J: TRBJ2-1; size: .; D: TRBD2; V: TRBV12-5; DNA: TGTGCTAGTGGGTTGGGGCTAGCGGGCCGCAATGAGCAGTTCTTC; CDR3: CASGLGLAGRNEQFF
J: TRBJ2-3; size: .; D: .; V: TRBV12-5; DNA: TGTGCTAGTGGTTTGGGCGCAAACGCAGATACGCAGTATTTT; CDR3: CASGLGANADTQYF
J: TRBJ2-5; size: .; D: .; V: TRBV5-1; DNA: TGCGCCAGCAGCTTGGCCAGCACCGAAGAGACCCAGTACTTC; CDR3: CASSLASTEETQYF
J: TRBJ2-4; size: .; D: TRBD1; V: TRBV29-1; DNA: TGCAGCGGTTCTAAGGGGGCGCGAAACATTCAGTACTTC; CDR3: CSGSKGARNIQYF
J: TRBJ1-2; size: .; D: TRBD1; V: TRBV5-8; DNA: TGTGCCAGCAGCCTTCAGGGGGGGAACTATGGCTACACCTTC; CDR3: CASSLQGGNYGYTF
J: TRBJ2-7; size: .; D: TRBD2; V: TRBV5-1; DNA: TGCGCCAGCAGCCCGGGACTAGCGCCGAGCTCCTACGAGCAGTACTTC; CDR3: CASSPGLAPSSYEQYF
J: TRBJ1-6; size: .; D: TRBD1; V: TRBV28; DNA: TGTGCCAGCAGCCCTGACAGGGTAGTTTCACCCCTCCACTTT; CDR3: CASSPDRVVSPLHF
J: TRBJ2-7; size: .; D: .; V: TRBV7-8; DNA: TGTGCCAGCAGCTTTATAGCGGATTCCTCCTACGAGCAGTACTTC; CDR3: CASSFIADSSYEQYF
J: TRBJ1-1; size: .; D: .; V: TRBV15; DNA: TGTGCCACCAGCAGAGAGCAGTTGAACACTGAAGCTTTCTTT; CDR3: CATSREQLNTEAFF
J: TRBJ1-2; size: once; D: TRBD1; V: TRBV6-6; DNA: TGTGCCAGCAGTTCGGACAGGGCCGGGCGCTATGGCTACACCTTC; CDR3: CASSSDRAGRYGYTF
J: TRBJ2-7; size: .; D: TRBD2; V: TRBV2; DNA: TGTGCCAGCAGTGCCGGGACTAGCGGGACCGAGCAGTACTTC; CDR3: CASSAGTSGTEQYF
J: TRBJ2-3; size: .; D: .; V: TRBV19; DNA: TGTGCTACTGGATGGCAGTCAAGCACAGATACGCAGTATTTT; CDR3: CATGWQSSTDTQYF
J: TRBJ1-1; size: .; D: TRBD1; V: TRBV6-5; DNA: TGTGCCAGCAGGAATCAGGGGGCGCTGAAAACTGAAGCTTTCTTT; CDR3: CASRNQGALKTEAFF